The clone carrying this T cell receptor beta chain occurred many times. Its antigen is unidentified. The CDR3 has 16 residues. After removal of 6 bases from V and 3 bases from J, the junction contained 9 bases not matched to a gene. Investigators excluded patients with uncontrolled infection, other autoimmune disease, pregnancy or lactation. Every diagnosis used clinical symptoms, serum thyroxine and TRAb, thyroid ultrasound and orbital computed tomography. Amplification of TCR beta CDR3 regions was performed using RNA transcripts as template. Carried out on the TCR CDR3, a first-round RT-PCR used the HTBI primer set. TCRdb called the multiplex PCR reads again in MiXCR, with one record for every CDR3 protein. Seen here are roughly 500,000 distinct CDR3 sequences, more than 11% observed once, and the top ten hold more than 4.5%. This sample was taken from a study of T cells in Graves' hyperthyroidism and ophthalmopathy. Whole-study results and caveats: Appearing also in blood were most of the thyroid clonotypes expanded above 0.001.

Sequencing input: blood. The chain links TRBV12-3 or TRBV12-4 to TRBJ2-3, with 10 bases matching TRBD2. The receptor was isolated from a woman under 40 with Graves' hyperthyroidism that later progressed to Graves' ophthalmopathy. The CDR3 sequence is CASSYLAGVGTDTQYF. In nucleotides, the CDR3 is TGTGCCAGCAGCTACCTAGCGGGAGTGGGTACAGATACGCAGTATTTT.